A single sample is the source of the 30 T cell receptor beta chains below, sequenced in a study of regulatory T cells in long-lasting Graves disease. Relying on iRepertoire HTBI primers and Arm-PCR of CDR3 regions, the team built TCR beta libraries. TCRdb reanalysed the multiplex PCR reads using MiXCR and keeps one entry per CDR3 protein. The sample includes about 440,000 distinct CDR3 sequences, 16% of them seen just once. As to time point: newly diagnosed GD, antithyroid drugs for less than 3 months. PBMC RNA was the source of the TCR library. This sample was shared with a second study, whose subject was T cells in Graves' hyperthyroidism and ophthalmopathy.

Specimen: peripheral blood mononuclear cells (PBMCs), collected at new diagnosis, from a patient treated with antithyroid drugs. The receptor source for this set is a woman in her 30s with Graves disease.

This clonotype was observed many times. The V and J genes are TRBV7-2 and TRBJ2-5, with no clear D. Looked up from germline, CDR1 is SGHTA and CDR2 is FQGNSA. V was clipped by 1 base and J by 4 bases, with 13 bases between them. There are 15 residues in the CDR3. CDR3 region: CASSLVLMGSETQYF. The CDR3 nucleotides are TGTGCCAGCAGCTTAGTGTTGATGGGGTCAGAGACCCAGTACTTC. Supplemented by reference TRBV7-2 and TRBJ2-5, the full variable domain reads GAGVSQSPSNKVTEKGKDVELRCDPISGHTALYWYRQSLGQGLEFLIYFQGNSAPDKSGLPSDRFSAERTGGSVSTLTIQRTQQEDSAVYLCASSLVLMGSETQYFGPGTRLLVL.

The rearrangement uses TRBV20-1 and TRBJ2-7, with 16 bases lining up with TRBD2. Germline V gene data show CDR1 as DFQATT and CDR2 as SNEGSKA (reference sequence). V gave up 6 bases and J gave up 2 bases; unmatched junction bases: 10. The CDR3 runs to 17 residues. This CDR3 reads CSAHVGTSGRGTYEQYF. The CDR3 DNA reads as TGCAGTGCCCATGTAGGGACTAGCGGGAGGGGGACCTACGAGCAGTACTTC.

This clonotype was observed at least ten times. The chain carries TRBV12-3 or TRBV12-4 and TRBJ2-1; 11 bases fit TRBD2. The CDR3 covers 18 residues. V lost 0 bases to trimming and J lost 3 bases; unmatched junction nucleotides: 7. The CDR3 region is CASSLAGTSGKLYNEQFF. The DNA for the CDR3 is TGTGCCAGCAGTTTAGCCGGGACTAGCGGTAAACTCTACAATGAGCAGTTCTTC.

This clonotype has at least ten counts. The rearrangement uses TRBV18 and TRBJ2-1; no clear D. This CDR3 has 14 amino acids. Trimming shortened V by 3 bases and J by 3 bases, and 9 bases separated the two germline ends. Germline V gene sequence: CDR1 KGHSH, CDR2 LQKENI. The CDR3 nucleotides are TGTGCCAGCTCACCTGTTCTAGGCTACAATGAGCAGTTCTTC. The encoded protein is CASSPVLGYNEQFF.

This clonotype was detected a few times. The chain links TRBV27 to TRBJ2-7; D tentatively fits TRBD1 or TRBD2 (5 bases each). V dropped 8 bases and J dropped 3 bases, with 11 bases sitting between them. From germline, CDR1 is MNHEY and CDR2 SMNVEV (reference sequence). CDR3 length: 12 amino acids. The CDR3 loop reads CASWGSRYEQYF. The CDR3 nucleotides read TGTGCCAGCTGGGGGTCCCGCTACGAGCAGTACTTC.

The sample holds many counts of this clonotype. V gene TRBV28 combines with J gene TRBJ1-1; 7 bases map to TRBD1. After removal of 7 bases from V and 6 bases from J, the junction contained 8 bases not matched to a gene. The CDR3 is 13 amino acids. Germline loops: CDR1 MDHEN, CDR2 SYDVKM. Here the CDR3 DNA reads TGTGCCAGCACTCGACAGGGTTTCGCTGAAGCTTTCTTT. Encoded protein: CASTRQGFAEAFF.

The V and J genes are TRBV20-1 and TRBJ2-2; 7 bases map to TRBD2. With V trimmed by 1 base and J by 2 bases, 10 bases remained unmatched. Looked up from germline, CDR1 is DFQATT and CDR2 is SNEGSKA (reference sequence). The CDR3 length is 17 residues. The CDR3 loop reads CSARGGGSGLNTGELFF. CDR3 bases: TGCAGTGCTAGAGGGGGGGGTAGCGGGCTTAACACCGGGGAGCTGTTTTTT.

J is TRBJ2-7 and V is TRBV6-2 or TRBV6-3; possible D gene TRBD1, 5 bases. CDR3 size: 15 residues. Per the germline V gene, CDR1 is MNHEY and CDR2 is SVGEGT. The V gene lost 5 bases and the J gene lost 7 bases, with 21 bases spanning the gap. CDR3 coding DNA: TGTGCCAGCAGTCCGCAGGGTTGGATTAACAATGAGCAGTACTTC. Translated, it gives CASSPQGWINNEQYF.

At least ten counts were recorded for this clonotype. The chain joins TRBV10-3 to TRBJ1-1; possibly TRBD1 for D (5 bases). Trimming took off 11 bases at V and 2 bases at J, with 24 bases between the two ends. Germline V lookup: CDR1 ENHRY, CDR2 SYGVKD. The CDR3 runs 16 residues. CDR3 coding DNA: TGTGCCGCCAGAGCGGGGGGAACTCCCCCAAACACTGAAGCTTTCTTT. It codes for CAARAGGTPPNTEAFF.

In the case of this clonotype: This may come from a read error, since a much larger clone is one base off. The rearrangement uses TRBV6-1 and TRBJ2-3; D gene uncertain. Germline loops: CDR1 MNHNS, CDR2 SASEGT. The CDR3 is 15 residues long. CDR3 loop: CPSSERHGSTDTQYF. Written as DNA, the CDR3 is TGTCCCAGCAGTGAAAGGCATGGGAGCACAGATACGCAGTATTTT.

Ten or more counts support this clonotype. The chain couples TRBV7-2 to TRBJ2-2, with 7 bases that match TRBD1. Losses at the gene ends were 4 bases for V and 4 bases for J; bases not matched to a gene: 6. The germline V gene has CDR1 SGHTA and CDR2 FQGNSA. The CDR3 is 15 amino acids. The CDR3, as DNA: TGTGCCAGCAGCTCACAGGGGTCGAGCACCGGGGAGCTGTTTTTT. It yields the protein CASSSQGSSTGELFF.

This clonotype came up many times. The chain links TRBV28 to TRBJ2-7; D may be TRBD2 (6 bases). Looked up from germline, CDR1 is MDHEN and CDR2 is SYDVKM. The CDR3 is 17 amino acids. V was trimmed by 9 bases and J by 0 bases, leaving 24 bases between them. CDR3 protein: CASATPRDFKSSYEQYF. The CDR3 DNA follows: TGTGCCAGTGCCACCCCAAGGGACTTTAAATCCTCCTACGAGCAGTACTTC.

In this sample, this clonotype turned up many times. This chain's CDR3 is CASSQWSVSTDTQYF. Written as DNA, the CDR3 is TGTGCCAGCAGCCAATGGAGCGTTTCCACAGATACGCAGTATTTT. The chain carries TRBV3-1 and TRBJ2-3; D is unresolved. The CDR3 has 15 amino acids. V was trimmed by 2 bases and J by 2 bases, leaving 11 bases between them. CDR1 is LGHDT, CDR2 YNNKEL, per germline (reference sequence).

This clonotype was picked up many times. The DNA of the CDR3 is TGTGCCAGCAGTTTACCGGGACAGGGGCTGAGCACAGATACGCAGTATTTT. Amino acid sequence: CASSLPGQGLSTDTQYF. The rearrangement uses TRBV28 and TRBJ2-3, with 10 bases lining up with TRBD1. The trim removed 2 bases at V and 0 bases at J, leaving 5 bases unmatched. From germline, CDR1 is MDHEN and CDR2 SYDVKM. The CDR3 runs to 17 residues. The full variable domain, its missing parts supplied by reference TRBV28 and TRBJ2-3, is DVKVTQSSRYLVKRTGEKVFLECVQDMDHENMFWYRQDPGLGLRLIYFSYDVKMKEKGDIPEGYSVSREKKERFSLILESASTNQTSMYLCASSLPGQGLSTDTQYFGPGTRLTVL.

This clonotype has a handful of counts. This chain links TRBV27 with TRBJ2-1; no clear D. The CDR3 covers 14 residues. CDR1 and CDR2 from the germline V gene are MNHEY and SMNVEV (reference sequence). Trimming left V 6 bases short and J 4 bases short, with 13 bases between. CDR3 protein: CASSPAPKYNEQFF. CDR3 DNA: TGTGCCAGCAGCCCCGCCCCCAAGTACAATGAGCAGTTCTTC.

This clonotype has at least ten counts. The chain uses TRBV6-9 and TRBJ1-1, with D hard to call. The germline gives CDR1 MNHGY, CDR2 SVAAGI. The CDR3 extends over 14 amino acids. V shed 3 bases and J shed 2 bases, with 10 bases lying between them. In DNA form, the CDR3 reads TGTGCCAGCAGTTACGGCGCCCCTAACACTGAAGCTTTCTTT. Translated: CASSYGAPNTEAFF.

This clonotype has a count of ten or more. The V call is TRBV28, the J call TRBJ2-3; TRBD2 is a possible D gene (6 bases). The length of the CDR3 is 13 residues. In germline, CDR1 is MDHEN, CDR2 SYDVKM. Trimming removed 9 bases at V and 2 bases at J, with 12 bases between. The CDR3 reads CARGEVATDTQYF. CDR3 nucleotides: TGTGCCAGGGGGGAGGTAGCCACAGATACGCAGTATTTT.

Many counts were recorded for this clonotype. The rearrangement joins TRBV11-3 to TRBJ2-2; the D is unclear. Germline CDR1 reads SGHNT; CDR2 reads YENEEA. This CDR3 contains 13 residues. The ends were cut back, 5 bases at V and 4 bases at J, with 8 bases in the middle. This CDR3 reads CASSRVGTGELFF. The CDR3 bases are TGTGCCAGCAGCCGGGTCGGCACCGGGGAGCTGTTTTTT.

This clonotype was seen a handful of times. V and J are TRBV29-1 and TRBJ2-1; D not certain. This CDR3 comprises 13 residues. V lost 8 bases and J lost 4, with 15 bases in between. Germline V gene data show CDR1 as SQVTM and CDR2 as ANQGSEA. The CDR3 DNA sequence: TGCAGCCTGATGGGTCCCGGGTACAATGAGCAGTTCTTC. This codes for CSLMGPGYNEQFF.

This clonotype was seen at least ten times. The V and J genes are TRBV18 and TRBJ1-1, with TRBD1 identical over 9 bases. In germline, CDR1 is KGHSH, CDR2 LQKENI. V gave up 6 bases and J gave up 1 base; unmatched junction bases: 21. CDR3 length equals 20 residues. The CDR3 is CASSTRTGEGIGLGNTEAFF. DNA of the CDR3: TGTGCCAGCTCTACTAGGACAGGGGAAGGAATAGGGCTGGGGAACACTGAAGCTTTCTTT.

The chain employs TRBV19 and TRBJ1-4; 7 bases agree with TRBD1. J was trimmed by 7 bases and V by 5 bases; bases with no gene match: 13. This CDR3 spans 16 amino acids. Germline assignment: CDR1 LNHDA and CDR2 SQIVND (reference sequence). CDR3 DNA sequence: TGTGCCAGTAGTCCCTCCCCGGCAGGGGGAGTTGAAAAACTGTTTTTT. This sequence encodes CASSPSPAGGVEKLFF.

This clonotype was seen once. The gene calls are TRBV4-1 and TRBJ1-4; the match to TRBD1 covers 12 bases. This CDR3 spans 16 amino acids. The J segment lost 7 bases and the V segment lost 5 bases, leaving 8 bases of the junction unmatched. CDR1 and CDR2 from the germline V gene are MGHRA and YSYEKL. In nucleotides, the CDR3 is TGCGCCAGCAGCACGGGACAGGGGGCTTTAGGTGAAAAACTGTTTTTT. Its protein is CASSTGQGALGEKLFF.

This clonotype was picked up many times. The chain is built from TRBV20-1 and TRBJ2-7; tentatively, D is TRBD2 (6 bases). Germline CDR1 and CDR2: DFQATT and SNEGSKA (reference sequence). This CDR3 has 14 amino acids. V lost 5 bases and J lost 6, with 20 bases in between. The CDR3 DNA reads as TGCAGTGCTTGGGCCCGGGGGAGGCGTTTCGAGCAGTACTTC. This translates into CSAWARGRRFEQYF.

This chain joins TRBV7-2 and TRBJ2-7; 7 nucleotides match TRBD1. CDR3 size: 13 residues. Germline V gene sequence: CDR1 SGHTA, CDR2 FQGNSA. Trimming removed 8 bases from V and 4 bases from J; junction bases left unmatched: 8. CDR3 protein: CASARQGMYEQYF. CDR3 in DNA: TGTGCCAGCGCCCGACAGGGCATGTACGAGCAGTACTTC.

This clonotype was counted at least ten times. V is TRBV3-1 and J is TRBJ2-5; 7 bases are shared with TRBD1. V was pared by 0 bases and J by 0 bases, with 7 bases of the junction left unmatched. The CDR3 extends over 17 amino acids. The V gene's germline CDR1 is LGHDT and CDR2 YNNKEL (reference sequence). DNA for the CDR3: TGTGCCAGCAGCCAAGATCTGGGGACAGAGGACCAAGAGACCCAGTACTTC. The encoded protein is CASSQDLGTEDQETQYF.

This clonotype was picked up many times. This chain uses TRBV20-1 with TRBJ1-2, with D uncertain. Germline CDR1 reads DFQATT; CDR2 reads SNEGSKA (reference sequence). The length of the CDR3 is 13 residues. The V and J ends lost 3 bases and 0 bases respectively, with 8 bases between them. This CDR3 is CSASAESNYGYTF. Written as DNA, the CDR3 is TGCAGTGCTAGTGCCGAGTCTAACTATGGCTACACCTTC.

For the CDR3, the DNA is TGTGCCAGCGGTCGGGTGGGAGTGGTAGGTGAGCAGTTCTTC. It specifies CASGRVGVVGEQFF. The rearrangement uses TRBV6-1 and TRBJ2-1; maybe TRBD2 (5 bases). Deletions cut 8 bases from V and 9 bases from J, with 20 bases between. Germline-derived CDR1 and CDR2 are MNHNS and SASEGT. The CDR3 totals 14 residues.

V gene TRBV7-6 combines with J gene TRBJ2-7; 11 bases line up with TRBD1. In germline, CDR1 is SGHVS, CDR2 FNYEAQ. The CDR3 runs to 15 residues. V lost 6 bases, J lost 4 bases, and 8 bases stayed unmatched. CDR3 DNA: TGTGCCAGCAGTCCAACCGGGACAGGGGGATACGAGCAGTACTTC. This sequence encodes CASSPTGTGGYEQYF.

This clonotype has at least ten counts. The chain links TRBV29-1 to TRBJ1-2; D not resolved. The V gene lost 4 bases and the J gene lost 3 bases, with 6 bases spanning the gap. Germline V CDR1 and CDR2: SQVTM, ANQGSEA. This CDR3 region has 11 residues. CDR3 sequence reads: CSVARDYGYTF. As DNA, the CDR3 is TGCAGCGTTGCCCGGGACTATGGCTACACCTTC. Based on the CDR3 plus reference TRBV29-1 and TRBJ1-2, the full variable domain is SAVISQKPSRDICQRGTSLTIQCQVDSQVTMMFWYRQQPGQSLTLIATANQGSEATYESGFVIDKFPISRPNLTFSTLTVSNMSPEDSSIYLCSVARDYGYTFGSGTRLTVV.

This clonotype came up a few times. This chain connects TRBV18 to TRBJ2-7; 9 bases are a match to TRBD2. Germline-derived CDR1 and CDR2 are KGHSH and LQKENI. J was trimmed by 6 bases and V by 6 bases; bases with no gene match: 9. The CDR3 loop spans 14 amino acids. CDR3 in amino acids: CASSGDSGSTEQYF. The DNA for the CDR3 is TGTGCCAGCTCTGGGGATAGCGGGAGCACCGAGCAGTACTTC.